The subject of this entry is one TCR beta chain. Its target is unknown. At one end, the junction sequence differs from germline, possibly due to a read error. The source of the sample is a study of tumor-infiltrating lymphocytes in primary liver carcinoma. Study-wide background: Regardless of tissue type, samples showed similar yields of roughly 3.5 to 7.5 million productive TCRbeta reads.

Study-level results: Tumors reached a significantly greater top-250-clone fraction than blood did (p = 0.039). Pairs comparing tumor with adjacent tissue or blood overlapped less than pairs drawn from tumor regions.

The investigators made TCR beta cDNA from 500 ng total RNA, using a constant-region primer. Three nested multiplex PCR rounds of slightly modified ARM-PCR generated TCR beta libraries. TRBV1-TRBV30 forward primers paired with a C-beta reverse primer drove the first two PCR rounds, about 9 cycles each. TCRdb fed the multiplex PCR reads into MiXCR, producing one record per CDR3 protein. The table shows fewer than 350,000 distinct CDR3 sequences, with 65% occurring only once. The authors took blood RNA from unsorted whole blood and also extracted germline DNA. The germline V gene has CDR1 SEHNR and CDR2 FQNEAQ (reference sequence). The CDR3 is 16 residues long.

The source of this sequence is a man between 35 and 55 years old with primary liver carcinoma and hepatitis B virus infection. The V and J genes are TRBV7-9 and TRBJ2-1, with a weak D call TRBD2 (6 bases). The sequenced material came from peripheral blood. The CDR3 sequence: CAGSSLAGGPYNEQFF. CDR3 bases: TGTGCCGGCAGTTCCCTAGCTGGAGGGCCCTACAATGAGCAGTTCTTC.